The rows below give T cell receptor beta chains drawn from one sample of a study of blood T cell repertoires in COVID-19. Sequencing used immunoSEQ multiplex PCR; TCRdb keeps in-frame clones, though not all of them. The data hold 50,000 to 65,000 clones, with approximately 89% observed a single time. The specimen was peripheral blood. The receptors come from a human donor in a cohort sampled during active COVID-19. CDR3s include the opening cysteine and the closing phenylalanine or tryptophan. A D gene is named only where the DNA matches it firmly. A row's size may be missing; if present it is once, few, many or a size class.

.	.	TRBV6-5	TRBJ1-5	CASSYKGYSNQPQHF	TGTGCCAGCAGTTACAAGGGGTATAGCAATCAGCCCCAGCATTTT
TRBD1	.	TRBV5-4	TRBJ1-6	CASSSWGQGRSPLHF	TGTGCCAGCAGCTCTTGGGGACAGGGTCGGTCACCCCTCCACTTT
.	.	TRBV29-1	TRBJ1-1	CSVVPRTEAFF	TGCAGCGTTGTGCCCAGAACTGAAGCTTTCTTT
.	.	TRBV7-2	TRBJ2-5	CASSLAGRQETQYF	TGTGCCAGCAGCTTAGCGGGGAGGCAAGAGACCCAGTACTTC
.	.	TRBV20-1	TRBJ2-7	CSASGALTLEQYF	TGCAGTGCTAGTGGGGCCTTAACCCTCGAGCAGTACTTC
.	.	TRBV12-3/TRBV12-4	TRBJ1-2	CASNQGSDGYTF	TGTGCCAGCAACCAGGGCTCAGATGGCTACACCTTC
.	.	TRBV6-5	TRBJ1-2	CASSYRQANNYGYTF	TGTGCCAGCAGTTACCGACAGGCCAATAACTATGGCTACACCTTC
.	.	TRBV3-1/TRBV3-2	TRBJ1-1	CASRPSQMGRTEAFF	TGTGCCAGCAGACCCTCACAGATGGGGCGGACTGAAGCTTTCTTT
TRBD1	few	TRBV5-8	TRBJ2-7	CASSWDRERQYF	TGTGCCAGCAGCTGGGACAGGGAACGACAGTACTTC
.	.	TRBV11-2	TRBJ1-2	CASSLGTFTGGYGYTF	TGTGCCAGCAGCTTAGGAACCTTCACGGGGGGGTATGGCTACACCTTC
TRBD1	once	TRBV7-2	TRBJ1-4	CASSLDLTGGGEKLFF	TGTGCCAGCAGCTTAGACCTTACAGGGGGAGGGGAAAAACTGTTTTTT
.	once	TRBV7-6	TRBJ1-5	CASSPMAGSNQPQHF	TGTGCCAGCAGCCCAATGGCAGGGAGCAATCAGCCCCAGCATTTT
TRBD2	.	TRBV12-3/TRBV12-4	TRBJ2-5	CASSSTSAETQYF	TGTGCCAGCAGCTCGACTAGCGCAGAGACCCAGTACTTC
.	few	TRBV2	TRBJ1-2	CASSDKGLYGYTF	TGTGCCAGCAGTGACAAGGGGCTGTATGGCTACACCTTC